Each of the 20 T cell receptor beta chains below was sequenced from the same sample in a study of Graves' ophthalmopathy and Graves' hyperthyroidism (dated by TCRdb to the late 2010s). Sequencing was carried out with an Illumina HiSeq 2000. For repertoire sequencing, TCR beta CDR3 regions were amplified from RNA transcripts. The first round of RT-PCR was done with HTBI primers and the Qiagen OneStep RT-PCR kit, and was followed by a second round of multiplex PCR, then size selection and purification. In-frame beta chains were kept once TCRdb had trimmed the public reads at Q25 with fastp and called clones with MiXCR. Each CDR3 protein appears once, grouped with its most common genes and DNA. This sample is represented by 1 million to 1.3 million distinct CDR3 sequences; about 35% of them were singletons. Over 8.5% of the sample is held by the ten biggest clonotypes. The specimen sequenced was peripheral blood or thyroid tissue (not recorded which). The source is an adult man with Graves' hyperthyroidism.

This clonotype was picked up many times. The J gene is TRBJ2-7, the V gene TRBV29-1; D unresolved. V was pared by 4 bases and J by 0 bases, with 4 bases between. This CDR3 spans 11 amino acids. Germline CDR1 is SQVTM and CDR2 is ANQGSEA. CDR3 sequence: CSVGHSYEQYF. The CDR3 DNA sequence: TGCAGCGTTGGGCACTCCTACGAGCAGTACTTC.

The chain recombines TRBV7-2 with TRBJ2-7; tentatively, D is TRBD2 (6 bases). Germline lookup yields CDR1 SGHTA and CDR2 FQGNSA. V lost 3 bases and J lost 5, with 17 bases in between. The CDR3 sequence is 15 residues long. This CDR3 reads CASSLARGSFDEQYF. The CDR3 region has the DNA TGTGCCAGCAGCTTGGCCCGGGGGAGTTTCGACGAGCAGTACTTC. Full variable domain (rest looked up from reference TRBV7-2 and TRBJ2-7): GAGVSQSPSNKVTEKGKDVELRCDPISGHTALYWYRQSLGQGLEFLIYFQGNSAPDKSGLPSDRFSAERTGGSVSTLTIQRTQQEDSAVYLCASSLARGSFDEQYFGPGTRLTVT.

To note about this clonotype: One end of the junction fails to match germline, which may point to a read error. The J gene is TRBJ2-5, the V gene TRBV7-2; 7 bases line up with TRBD2. The CDR3 loop spans 14 amino acids. Germline V CDR1 and CDR2: SGHTA, FQGNSA. CDR3 region: CASGLAGVQETQYF. In DNA, the CDR3 is TGTGCCAGCGGCTTAGCGGGCGTCCAAGAGACCCAGTACTTC.

This clonotype was counted a few times. At one boundary the junction diverges from the germline segment, which might be a read error. The chain has TRBV25-1 and TRBJ2-5, with 10 bases lining up with TRBD2. There are 14 residues in the CDR3. Germline CDR1 and CDR2: MGHDK and SYGVNS. As DNA, the CDR3 is TGCGCCAGCAGCGGACTAGCGGCCCAAGAGACCCAGTACTTC. Translated: CASSGLAAQETQYF.

Ten or more counts support this clonotype. The genes are TRBV2 and TRBJ1-5; possibly TRBD1 for D (5 bases). The V gene's germline CDR1 is SNHLY and CDR2 FYNNEI. With 1 base removed from V and 0 bases from J, the gap between germline ends came to 10 bases. The CDR3 has 16 residues. CDR3 protein: CASSEVWGTSNQPQHF. The CDR3 nucleotides read TGTGCCAGCAGTGAAGTGTGGGGCACTAGCAATCAGCCCCAGCATTTT.

This clonotype was observed many times. The rearrangement joins TRBV20-1 to TRBJ2-7; D is possibly TRBD2 (6 bases). The germline gives CDR1 DFQATT, CDR2 SNEGSKA (reference sequence). CDR3 length equals 12 residues. V was shortened by 5 bases and J by 2 bases, with 10 bases between the two germline ends. CDR3 residues: CSAAPGAYEQYF. The CDR3 DNA reads TGCAGTGCTGCCCCGGGGGCCTACGAGCAGTACTTC.

The chain couples TRBV9 to TRBJ1-5; no clear D. V gave up 4 bases and J gave up 3 bases, with 11 bases separating them. Germline values: CDR1 SGDLS, CDR2 YYNGEE. CDR3 length: 14 amino acids. The CDR3 sequence is CASSKSGDNQPQHF. Here the CDR3 DNA reads TGTGCCAGCAGCAAGAGCGGGGACAATCAGCCCCAGCATTTT.

This clonotype was seen at least ten times. The rearrangement links TRBV7-7 to TRBJ2-7; 14 positions match TRBD2. J lost 5 bases, V lost 5 bases, and 5 bases had no gene match. The CDR3 is made up of 15 amino acids. Germline CDR1 SSHAT, CDR2 FNYEAQ (reference sequence). In DNA, the CDR3 is TGTGCCAGCAGCCCGGGGACTAGCGGGAGTGACGAGCAGTACTTC. This codes for CASSPGTSGSDEQYF.

The chain has TRBV9 and TRBJ2-2; D remains ambiguous. In germline, CDR1 is SGDLS, CDR2 YYNGEE. This CDR3 is built from 15 residues. Between the trimmed V and J ends, which lost 4 bases and 5 bases, there was a span of 15 bases. This CDR3 is CASSPRTDLTGELFF. The DNA for the CDR3 is TGTGCCAGCAGCCCTAGGACCGACCTAACCGGGGAGCTGTTTTTT.

J is TRBJ1-2 and V is TRBV25-1; 9 bases map to TRBD1. V shed 6 bases, J shed 8 bases, and the junction held 13 bases outside the gene matches. The CDR3 contains 15 residues. From germline, CDR1 is MGHDK and CDR2 SYGVNS. CDR3 coding DNA: TGTGCCAGCAGCTTAGGGAAGACAGGGGGTGGCGGCTACACCTTC. Translation gives CASSLGKTGGGGYTF.

In its sample, this clonotype was seen many times. The chain couples TRBV7-8 to TRBJ2-7, with a tentative D call TRBD1 (5 bases). Trimming removed 1 base from V and 0 bases from J, with 10 bases in between. Germline loops: CDR1 SGHVS, CDR2 FQNEAQ. The CDR3 totals 15 residues. The CDR3 coding sequence is TGTGCCAGCAGCTTAGAAAGGGGAACCTCCTACGAGCAGTACTTC. Translating gives CASSLERGTSYEQYF.

The V gene is TRBV4-3, the J gene TRBJ1-2; possibly TRBD1 for D (5 bases). Looked up from germline, CDR1 is LGHNA and CDR2 is YSLEER. Deletions cut 2 bases from V and 7 bases from J, with 11 bases between. The CDR3 extends over 13 amino acids. The CDR3 DNA follows: TGCGCCAGCAGCCAACAGGGTCAGGGTGGCTACACCTTC. It translates to CASSQQGQGGYTF.

The chain has TRBV5-1 and TRBJ2-5; 9 bases match TRBD1. The CDR3 extends over 14 amino acids. Germline CDR1 and CDR2: SGHRS and YFSETQ. Trimming removed 5 bases from V and 9 bases from J; junction bases left unmatched: 11. The CDR3 DNA sequence: TGCGCCAGCAGTTACGGACAGGGGAGGGAGGCCCAGTACTTC. Protein product: CASSYGQGREAQYF.

This clonotype occurred many times. The chain employs TRBV7-9 and TRBJ2-7, with a weak D call TRBD2 (5 bases). Looked up from germline, CDR1 is SEHNR and CDR2 is FQNEAQ (reference sequence). This CDR3 is built from 14 residues. Trimming shortened V by 7 bases and J by 3 bases, and 16 bases separated the two germline ends. The CDR3 DNA is TGTGCCAGCACCCTGGACTCGTCCGTCTACGAGCAGTACTTC. It encodes CASTLDSSVYEQYF.

This chain connects TRBV7-9 to TRBJ1-2; TRBD1 agrees at 8 bases. The CDR3 covers 14 residues. The V segment lost 5 bases and the J segment 3 bases; nucleotides outside the gene matches: 5. In germline, CDR1 is SEHNR, CDR2 FQNEAQ (reference sequence). CDR3: CASSHGTGHYGYTF. The CDR3 DNA reads as TGTGCCAGCAGCCACGGGACAGGACACTATGGCTACACCTTC.

This chain links TRBV20-1 with TRBJ1-5; TRBD1 matches at 7 bases. The germline V gene has CDR1 DFQATT and CDR2 SNEGSKA (reference sequence). The J segment lost 2 bases and the V segment lost 6 bases, leaving 7 bases of the junction unmatched. The CDR3 is made up of 14 amino acids. In nucleotides, the CDR3 is TGCAGTGCGCCGACAGGGACGGGCAATCAGCCCCAGCATTTT. Translating gives CSAPTGTGNQPQHF.

This clonotype was seen at least ten times. V gene TRBV10-3 combines with J gene TRBJ2-5, with no clear D. Germline V CDR1 and CDR2: ENHRY, SYGVKD. Trimming removed 10 bases at V and 0 bases at J, with 27 bases between. CDR3 length: 18 residues. The CDR3 DNA reads TGTGCCACCTCTCCTCGAAAGGTCCCCCCGAACGACCAAGAGACCCAGTACTTC. Translation gives CATSPRKVPPNDQETQYF.

This clonotype was seen many times. V and J are TRBV29-1 and TRBJ1-1, with D unclear. Germline CDR1 and CDR2: SQVTM and ANQGSEA. This CDR3 comprises 12 residues. The ends were cut back, 3 bases at V and 0 bases at J, with 5 bases in the middle. The CDR3 protein is CSVDRMNTEAFF. CDR3 coding DNA: TGCAGCGTTGACAGGATGAACACTGAAGCTTTCTTT. Using reference TRBV29-1 and TRBJ1-1 for the parts outside the CDR3, the full variable domain is SAVISQKPSRDICQRGTSLTIQCQVDSQVTMMFWYRQQPGQSLTLIATANQGSEATYESGFVIDKFPISRPNLTFSTLTVSNMSPEDSSIYLCSVDRMNTEAFFGQGTRLTVV.

At least ten counts were recorded for this clonotype. The chain uses TRBV29-1 and TRBJ2-5; 8 bases match TRBD1. The V and J ends lost 4 bases and 3 bases, in that order; junction bases with no gene match: 10. The CDR3 contains 15 residues. Germline CDR1 and CDR2: SQVTM and ANQGSEA. CDR3 in DNA: TGCAGCGTTGGACTGGTCAGGGGGCGCGAAGAGACCCAGTACTTC. Its translation: CSVGLVRGREETQYF. The whole variable domain, filled in from reference TRBV29-1 and TRBJ2-5, reads SAVISQKPSRDICQRGTSLTIQCQVDSQVTMMFWYRQQPGQSLTLIATANQGSEATYESGFVIDKFPISRPNLTFSTLTVSNMSPEDSSIYLCSVGLVRGREETQYFGPGTRLLVL.

V usage is TRBV2 and J usage is TRBJ2-1; no reliable D call. Germline CDR1 and CDR2: SNHLY and FYNNEI. V was clipped by 5 bases and J by 5 bases, with 13 bases between them. This CDR3 contains 14 residues. The CDR3 nucleotides read TGTGCCAGCAGTCGGCAATCGTTTAACAATGAGCAGTTCTTC. Residues: CASSRQSFNNEQFF.